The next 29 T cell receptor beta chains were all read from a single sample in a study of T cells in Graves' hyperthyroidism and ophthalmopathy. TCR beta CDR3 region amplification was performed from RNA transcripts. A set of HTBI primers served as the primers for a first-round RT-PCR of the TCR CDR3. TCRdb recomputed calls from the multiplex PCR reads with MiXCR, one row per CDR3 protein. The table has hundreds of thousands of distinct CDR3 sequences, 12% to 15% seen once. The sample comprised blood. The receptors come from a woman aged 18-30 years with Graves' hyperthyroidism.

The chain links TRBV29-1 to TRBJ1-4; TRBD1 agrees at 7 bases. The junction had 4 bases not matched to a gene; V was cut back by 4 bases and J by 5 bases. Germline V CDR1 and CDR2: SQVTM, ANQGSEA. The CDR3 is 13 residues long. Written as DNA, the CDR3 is TGCAGCGTTGTTCGACAGGGCAATGAAAAACTGTTTTTT. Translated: CSVVRQGNEKLFF.

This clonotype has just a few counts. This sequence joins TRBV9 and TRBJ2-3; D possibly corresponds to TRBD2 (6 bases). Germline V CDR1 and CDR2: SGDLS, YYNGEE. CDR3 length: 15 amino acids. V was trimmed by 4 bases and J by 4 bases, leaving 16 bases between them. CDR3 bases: TGTGCCAGCAGCCCCCTTGGAGGGCGCGCAGATACGCAGTATTTT. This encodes CASSPLGGRADTQYF.

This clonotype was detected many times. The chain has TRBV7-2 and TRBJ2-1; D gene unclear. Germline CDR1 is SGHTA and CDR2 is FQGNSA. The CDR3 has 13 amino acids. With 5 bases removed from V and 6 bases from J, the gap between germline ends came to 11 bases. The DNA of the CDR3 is TGTGCCAGCAGCACCTTAGCCACCAATGAGCAGTTCTTC. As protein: CASSTLATNEQFF.

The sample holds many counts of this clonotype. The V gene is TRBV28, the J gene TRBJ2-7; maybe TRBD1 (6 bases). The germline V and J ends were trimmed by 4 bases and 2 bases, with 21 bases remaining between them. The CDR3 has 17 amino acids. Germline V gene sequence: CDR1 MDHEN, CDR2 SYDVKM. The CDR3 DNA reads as TGTGCCAGCAGTTCTCCTCCGACAGGATTGACGACCTACGAGCAGTACTTC. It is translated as CASSSPPTGLTTYEQYF.

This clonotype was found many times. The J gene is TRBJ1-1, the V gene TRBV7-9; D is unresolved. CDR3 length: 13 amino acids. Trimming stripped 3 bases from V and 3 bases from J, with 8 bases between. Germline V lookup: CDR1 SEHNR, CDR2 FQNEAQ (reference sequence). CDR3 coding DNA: TGTGCCAGCAGCTTCCCTTTTGACACTGAAGCTTTCTTT. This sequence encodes CASSFPFDTEAFF.

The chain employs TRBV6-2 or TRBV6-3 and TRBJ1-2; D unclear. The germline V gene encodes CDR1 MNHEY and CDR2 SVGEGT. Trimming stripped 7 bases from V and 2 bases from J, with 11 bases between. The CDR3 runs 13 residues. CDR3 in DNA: TGTGCCAGCATACTCAGTGCCAACTATGGCTACACCTTC. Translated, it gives CASILSANYGYTF.

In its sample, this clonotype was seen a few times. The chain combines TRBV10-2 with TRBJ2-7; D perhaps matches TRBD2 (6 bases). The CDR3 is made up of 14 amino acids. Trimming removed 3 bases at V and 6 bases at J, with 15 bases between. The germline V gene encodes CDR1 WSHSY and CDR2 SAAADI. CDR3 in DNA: TGCGCCAGCAGTGATTCCGTGGGAGGTGCCGAGCAGTACTTC. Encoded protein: CASSDSVGGAEQYF.

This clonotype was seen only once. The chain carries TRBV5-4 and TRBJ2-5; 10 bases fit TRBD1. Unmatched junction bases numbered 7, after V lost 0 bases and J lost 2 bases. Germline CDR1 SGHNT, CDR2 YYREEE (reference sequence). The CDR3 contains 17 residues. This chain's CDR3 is CASSLEFVGQGQETQYF. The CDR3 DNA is TGTGCCAGCAGCTTGGAGTTTGTGGGACAGGGGCAAGAGACCCAGTACTTC.

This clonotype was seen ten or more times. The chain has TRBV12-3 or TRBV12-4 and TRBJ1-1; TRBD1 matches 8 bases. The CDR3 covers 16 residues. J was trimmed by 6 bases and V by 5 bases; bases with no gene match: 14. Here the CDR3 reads CASSRQGMMNSAEAFF. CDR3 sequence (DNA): TGTGCCAGCAGTAGACAGGGGATGATGAACAGCGCTGAAGCTTTCTTT.

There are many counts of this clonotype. In nucleotides, the CDR3 is TGTGCCAGGGCCCGACTAGCGGGGGCGGGCGAGCAGTACTTC. Translating gives CARARLAGAGEQYF. J is TRBJ2-7 and V is TRBV2; 12 nucleotides line up with TRBD2. Looked up from germline, CDR1 is SNHLY and CDR2 is FYNNEI. V gave up 9 bases and J gave up 6 bases; unmatched junction bases: 9. This CDR3 is 14 amino acids long. Full variable domain (remainder filled in from reference TRBV2 and TRBJ2-7): EPEVTQTPSHQVTQMGQEVILRCVPISNHLYFYWYRQILGQKVEFLVSFYNNEISEKSEIFDDQFSVERPDGSNFTLKIRSTKLEDSAMYFCARARLAGAGEQYFGPGTRLTVT.

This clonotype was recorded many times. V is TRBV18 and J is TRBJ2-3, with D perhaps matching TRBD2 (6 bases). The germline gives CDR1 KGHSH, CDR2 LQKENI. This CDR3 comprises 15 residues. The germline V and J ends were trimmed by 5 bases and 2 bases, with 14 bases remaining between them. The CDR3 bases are TGTGCCAGCTCAACGCGGGACGGTGTCACAGATACGCAGTATTTT. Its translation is CASSTRDGVTDTQYF.

The CDR3 DNA sequence: TGTGCCATCCGCCCGGCGGGTAGCGGGAGGAGGGCCACAGATACGCAGTATTTT. As protein: CAIRPAGSGRRATDTQYF. The rearrangement uses TRBV10-3 and TRBJ2-3; 10 bases agree with TRBD2. The J segment lost 2 bases and the V segment lost 8 bases, leaving 16 bases of the junction unmatched. CDR1 is ENHRY and CDR2 is SYGVKD in the germline V gene. CDR3 length: 18 residues.

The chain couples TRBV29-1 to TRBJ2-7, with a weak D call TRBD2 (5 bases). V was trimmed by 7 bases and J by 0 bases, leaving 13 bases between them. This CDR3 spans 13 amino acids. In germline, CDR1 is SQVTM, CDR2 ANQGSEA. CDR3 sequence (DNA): TGCAGCGCTTGTCTTGGGAGCTCCTACGAGCAGTACTTC. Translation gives CSACLGSSYEQYF.

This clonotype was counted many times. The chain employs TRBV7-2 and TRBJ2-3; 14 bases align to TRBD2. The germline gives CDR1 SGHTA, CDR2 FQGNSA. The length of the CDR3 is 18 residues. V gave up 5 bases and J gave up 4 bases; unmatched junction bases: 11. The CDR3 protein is CASSVTGTSGSLADTQYF. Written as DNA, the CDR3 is TGTGCCAGCAGCGTCACCGGGACTAGCGGGAGCCTCGCAGATACGCAGTATTTT.

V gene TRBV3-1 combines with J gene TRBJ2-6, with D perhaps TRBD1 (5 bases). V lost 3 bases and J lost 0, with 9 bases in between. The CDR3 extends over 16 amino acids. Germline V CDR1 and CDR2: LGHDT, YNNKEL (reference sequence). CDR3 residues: CASSHTGTSGANVLTF. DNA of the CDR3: TGTGCCAGCAGCCATACAGGCACCTCTGGGGCCAACGTCCTGACTTTC.

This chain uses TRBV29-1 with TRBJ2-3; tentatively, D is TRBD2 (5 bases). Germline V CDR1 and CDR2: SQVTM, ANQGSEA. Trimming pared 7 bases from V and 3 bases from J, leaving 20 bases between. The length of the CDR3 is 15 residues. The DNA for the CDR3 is TGCAGCGCTGACATAGTACTAGGGTTAACAGATACGCAGTATTTT. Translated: CSADIVLGLTDTQYF.

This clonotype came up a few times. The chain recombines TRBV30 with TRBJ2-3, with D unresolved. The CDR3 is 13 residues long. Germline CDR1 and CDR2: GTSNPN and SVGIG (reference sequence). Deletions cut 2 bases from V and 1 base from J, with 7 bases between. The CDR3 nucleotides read TGTGCCTGGAGTTTAGGTGGCACAGATACGCAGTATTTT. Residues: CAWSLGGTDTQYF.

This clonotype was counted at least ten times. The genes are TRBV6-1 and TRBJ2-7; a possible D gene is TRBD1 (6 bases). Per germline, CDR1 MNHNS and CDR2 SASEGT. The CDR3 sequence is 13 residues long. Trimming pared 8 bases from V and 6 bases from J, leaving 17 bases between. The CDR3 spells CASLLAGASEQYF. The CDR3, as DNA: TGTGCCAGCCTTCTAGCAGGGGCCAGCGAGCAGTACTTC.

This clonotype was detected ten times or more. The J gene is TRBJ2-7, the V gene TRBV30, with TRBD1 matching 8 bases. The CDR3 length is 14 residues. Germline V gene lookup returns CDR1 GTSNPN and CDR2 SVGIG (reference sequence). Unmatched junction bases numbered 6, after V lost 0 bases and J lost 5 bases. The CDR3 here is CAWSVGQGAHEQYF. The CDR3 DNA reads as TGTGCCTGGAGTGTAGGCCAGGGGGCCCACGAGCAGTACTTC.

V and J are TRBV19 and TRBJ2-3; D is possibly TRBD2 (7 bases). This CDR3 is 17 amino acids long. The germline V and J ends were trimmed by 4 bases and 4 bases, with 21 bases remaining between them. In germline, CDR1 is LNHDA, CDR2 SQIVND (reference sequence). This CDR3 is CASSTIHITRGPDTQYF. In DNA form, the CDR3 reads TGTGCCAGTAGTACGATACATATTACGCGGGGGCCAGATACGCAGTATTTT.

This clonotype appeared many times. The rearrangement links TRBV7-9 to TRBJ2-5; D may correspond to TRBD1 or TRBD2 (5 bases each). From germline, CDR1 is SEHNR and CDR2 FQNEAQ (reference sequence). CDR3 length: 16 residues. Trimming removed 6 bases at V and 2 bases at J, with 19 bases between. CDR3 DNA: TGTGCCAGCAGTGAGATGGGACGGGGCCAACAAGAGACCCAGTACTTC. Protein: CASSEMGRGQQETQYF.

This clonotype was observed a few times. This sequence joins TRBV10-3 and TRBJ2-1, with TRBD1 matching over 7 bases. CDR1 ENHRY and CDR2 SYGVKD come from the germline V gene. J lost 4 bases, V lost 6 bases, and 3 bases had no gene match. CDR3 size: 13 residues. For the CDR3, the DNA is TGTGCCATCAGGGGGACAGATTACAATGAGCAGTTCTTC. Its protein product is CAIRGTDYNEQFF.

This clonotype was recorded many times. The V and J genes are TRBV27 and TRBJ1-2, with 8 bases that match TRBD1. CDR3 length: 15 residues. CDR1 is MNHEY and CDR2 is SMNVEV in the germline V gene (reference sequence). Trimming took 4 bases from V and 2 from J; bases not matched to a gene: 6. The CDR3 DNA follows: TGTGCCAGCAGTTCTTTACAGGGGGAGAACTATGGCTACACCTTC. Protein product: CASSSLQGENYGYTF.

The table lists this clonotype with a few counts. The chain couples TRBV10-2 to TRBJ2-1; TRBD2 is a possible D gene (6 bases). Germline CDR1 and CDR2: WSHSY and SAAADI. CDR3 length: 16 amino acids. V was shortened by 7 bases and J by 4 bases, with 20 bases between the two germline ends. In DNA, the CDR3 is TGCGCCAGCAACCCCTTCGGCGGGGCCCTTTACAATGAGCAGTTCTTC. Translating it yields CASNPFGGALYNEQFF.

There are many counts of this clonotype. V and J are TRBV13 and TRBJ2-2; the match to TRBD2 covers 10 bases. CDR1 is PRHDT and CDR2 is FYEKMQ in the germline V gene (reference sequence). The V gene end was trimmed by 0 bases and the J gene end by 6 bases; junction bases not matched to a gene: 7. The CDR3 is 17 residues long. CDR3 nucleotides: TGTGCCAGCAGCTTAGGCCTAATGGGACTAGCGTCCGGGGAGCTGTTTTTT. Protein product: CASSLGLMGLASGELFF.

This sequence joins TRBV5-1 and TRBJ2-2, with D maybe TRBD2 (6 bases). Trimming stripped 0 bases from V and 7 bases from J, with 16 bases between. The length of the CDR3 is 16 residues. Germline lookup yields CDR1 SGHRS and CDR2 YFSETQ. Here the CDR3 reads CASSLVAGTPLGELFF. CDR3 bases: TGCGCCAGCAGCTTGGTTGCGGGAACCCCTCTCGGGGAGCTGTTTTTT.

This CDR3 is CASSNYRDTEAFF. Written as DNA, the CDR3 is TGTGCCAGCAGTAACTACAGAGACACTGAAGCTTTCTTT. This sequence joins TRBV6-1 and TRBJ1-1, with D unclear. Between the trimmed V and J ends, which lost 5 bases and 3 bases, there was a span of 10 bases. Germline assignment: CDR1 MNHNS and CDR2 SASEGT. The length of the CDR3 is 13 residues.

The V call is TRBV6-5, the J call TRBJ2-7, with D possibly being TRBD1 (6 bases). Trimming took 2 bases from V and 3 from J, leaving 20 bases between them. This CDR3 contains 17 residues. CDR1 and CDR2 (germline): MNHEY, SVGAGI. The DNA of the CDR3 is TGTGCCAGCAGTTACCGCGTGGGGCAGGGGCCGATCTACGAGCAGTACTTC. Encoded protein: CASSYRVGQGPIYEQYF.

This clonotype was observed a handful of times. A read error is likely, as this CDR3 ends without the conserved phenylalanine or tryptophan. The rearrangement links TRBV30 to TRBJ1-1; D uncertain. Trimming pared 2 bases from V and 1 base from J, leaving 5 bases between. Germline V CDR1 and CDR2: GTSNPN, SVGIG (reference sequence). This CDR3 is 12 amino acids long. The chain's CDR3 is CAWSPQNTEAFL. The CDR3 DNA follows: TGTGCCTGGAGTCCCCAGAACACTGAAGCTTTCCTT.